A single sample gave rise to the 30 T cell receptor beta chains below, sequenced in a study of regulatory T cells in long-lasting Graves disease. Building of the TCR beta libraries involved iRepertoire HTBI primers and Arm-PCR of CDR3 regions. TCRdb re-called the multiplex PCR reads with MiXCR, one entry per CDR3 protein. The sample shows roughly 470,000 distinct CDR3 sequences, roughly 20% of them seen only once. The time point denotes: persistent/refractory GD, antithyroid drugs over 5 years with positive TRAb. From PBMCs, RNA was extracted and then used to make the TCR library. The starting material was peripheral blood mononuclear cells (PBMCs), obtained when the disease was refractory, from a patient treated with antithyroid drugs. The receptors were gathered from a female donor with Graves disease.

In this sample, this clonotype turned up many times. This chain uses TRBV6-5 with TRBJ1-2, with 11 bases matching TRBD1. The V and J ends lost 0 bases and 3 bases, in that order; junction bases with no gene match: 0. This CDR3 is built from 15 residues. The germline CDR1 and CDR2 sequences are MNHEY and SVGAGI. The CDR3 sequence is CASSYSGQGDYGYTF. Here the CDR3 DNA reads TGTGCCAGCAGTTACTCGGGACAGGGGGACTATGGCTACACCTTC.

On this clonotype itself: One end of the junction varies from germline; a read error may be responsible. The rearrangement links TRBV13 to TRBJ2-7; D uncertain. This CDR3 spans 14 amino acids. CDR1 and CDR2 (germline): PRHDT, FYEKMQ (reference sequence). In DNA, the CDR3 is TGTGCCAGCAGTTCCGCCGGGTTTACCTACAAGCAGTACTTC. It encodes CASSSAGFTYKQYF.

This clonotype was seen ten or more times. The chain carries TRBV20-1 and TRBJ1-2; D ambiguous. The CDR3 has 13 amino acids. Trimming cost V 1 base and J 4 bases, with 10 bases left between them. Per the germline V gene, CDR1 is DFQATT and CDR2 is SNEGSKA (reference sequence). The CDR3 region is CSARVTDFYGYTF. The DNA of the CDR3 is TGCAGTGCTAGAGTTACAGACTTCTATGGCTACACCTTC.

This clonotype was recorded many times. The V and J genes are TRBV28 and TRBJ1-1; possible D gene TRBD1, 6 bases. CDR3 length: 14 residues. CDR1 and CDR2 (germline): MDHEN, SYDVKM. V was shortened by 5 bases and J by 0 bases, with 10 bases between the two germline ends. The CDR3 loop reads CASSQRGLNTEAFF. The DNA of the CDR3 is TGTGCCAGCAGTCAGAGGGGGTTGAACACTGAAGCTTTCTTT.

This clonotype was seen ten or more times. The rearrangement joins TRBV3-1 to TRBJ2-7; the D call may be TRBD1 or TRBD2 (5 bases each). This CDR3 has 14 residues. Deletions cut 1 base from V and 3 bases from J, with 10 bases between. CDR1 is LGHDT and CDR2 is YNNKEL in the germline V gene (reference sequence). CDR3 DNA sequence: TGTGCCAGCAGCCAAGCCGGGACGATCTACGAGCAGTACTTC. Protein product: CASSQAGTIYEQYF.

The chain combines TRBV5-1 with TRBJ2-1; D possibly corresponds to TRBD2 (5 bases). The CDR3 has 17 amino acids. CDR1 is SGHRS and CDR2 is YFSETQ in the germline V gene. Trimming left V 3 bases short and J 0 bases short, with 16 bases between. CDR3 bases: TGCGCCAGCAGCTCCCAGCTATCGGGGAGCTCCTACAATGAGCAGTTCTTC. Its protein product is CASSSQLSGSSYNEQFF.

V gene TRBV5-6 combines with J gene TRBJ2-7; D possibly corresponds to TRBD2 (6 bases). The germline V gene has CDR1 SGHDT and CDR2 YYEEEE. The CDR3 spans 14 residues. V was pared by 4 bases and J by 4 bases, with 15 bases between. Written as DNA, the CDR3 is TGTGCCAGCAGCCAGCCGGGACTTCGTTACGAGCAGTACTTC. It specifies CASSQPGLRYEQYF.

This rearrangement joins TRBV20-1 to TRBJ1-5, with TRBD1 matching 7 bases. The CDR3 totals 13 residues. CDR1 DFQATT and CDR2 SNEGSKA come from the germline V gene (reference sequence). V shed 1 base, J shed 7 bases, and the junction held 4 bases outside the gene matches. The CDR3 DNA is TGCAGTGCTAGAGGACAGGGAACCCAGCCCCAGCATTTT. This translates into CSARGQGTQPQHF.

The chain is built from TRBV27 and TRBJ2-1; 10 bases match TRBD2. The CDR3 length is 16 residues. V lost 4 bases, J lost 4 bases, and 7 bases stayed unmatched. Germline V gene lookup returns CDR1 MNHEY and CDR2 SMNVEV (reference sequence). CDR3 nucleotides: TGTGCCAGCAGTTCAAAGCGGGAGGGCCTATACAATGAGCAGTTCTTC. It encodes CASSSKREGLYNEQFF.

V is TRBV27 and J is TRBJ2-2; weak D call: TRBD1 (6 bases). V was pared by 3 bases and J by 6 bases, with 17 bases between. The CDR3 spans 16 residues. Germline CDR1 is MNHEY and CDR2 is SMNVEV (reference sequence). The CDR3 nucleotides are TGTGCCAGCAGTTTGATAAGGGCGACAGGAGCCGGGGAGCTGTTTTTT. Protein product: CASSLIRATGAGELFF.

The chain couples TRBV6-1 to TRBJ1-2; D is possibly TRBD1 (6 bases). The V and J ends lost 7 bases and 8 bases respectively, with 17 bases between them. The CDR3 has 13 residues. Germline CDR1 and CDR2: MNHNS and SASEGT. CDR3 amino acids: CASTRTRGHGYTF. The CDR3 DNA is TGTGCCAGCACCCGAACCCGGGGGCACGGCTACACCTTC.

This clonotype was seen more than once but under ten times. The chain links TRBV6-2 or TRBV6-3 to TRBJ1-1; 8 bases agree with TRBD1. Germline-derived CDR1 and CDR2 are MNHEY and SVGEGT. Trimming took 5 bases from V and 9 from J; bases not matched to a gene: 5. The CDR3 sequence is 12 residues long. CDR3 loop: CASSEGTGKAFF. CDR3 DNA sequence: TGTGCCAGCAGTGAGGGGACAGGAAAAGCTTTCTTT.

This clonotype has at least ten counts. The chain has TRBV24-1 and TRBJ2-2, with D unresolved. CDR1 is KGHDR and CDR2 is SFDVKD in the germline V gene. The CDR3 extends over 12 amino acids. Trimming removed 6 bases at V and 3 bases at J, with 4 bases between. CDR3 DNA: TGTGCCACCAGTCGATACACCGGGGAGCTGTTTTTT. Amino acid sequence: CATSRYTGELFF.

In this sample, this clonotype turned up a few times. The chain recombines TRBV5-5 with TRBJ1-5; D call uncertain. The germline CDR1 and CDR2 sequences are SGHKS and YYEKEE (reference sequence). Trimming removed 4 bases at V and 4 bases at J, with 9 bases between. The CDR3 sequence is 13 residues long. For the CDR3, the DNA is TGTGCCAGCAGCCACGGACCGAATCAGCCCCAGCATTTT. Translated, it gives CASSHGPNQPQHF. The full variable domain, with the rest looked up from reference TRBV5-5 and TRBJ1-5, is DAGVTQSPTHLIKTRGQQVTLRCSPISGHKSVSWYQQVLGQGPQFIFQYYEKEERGRGNFPDRFSARQFPNYSSELNVNALLLGDSALYLCASSHGPNQPQHFGDGTRLSIL.

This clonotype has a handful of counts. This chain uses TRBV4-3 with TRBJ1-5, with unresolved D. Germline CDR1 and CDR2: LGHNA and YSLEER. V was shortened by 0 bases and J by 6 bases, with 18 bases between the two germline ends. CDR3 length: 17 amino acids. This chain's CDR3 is CASSQEWVPRRVQPQHF. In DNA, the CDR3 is TGCGCCAGCAGCCAAGAATGGGTCCCCCGGAGGGTTCAGCCCCAGCATTTT.

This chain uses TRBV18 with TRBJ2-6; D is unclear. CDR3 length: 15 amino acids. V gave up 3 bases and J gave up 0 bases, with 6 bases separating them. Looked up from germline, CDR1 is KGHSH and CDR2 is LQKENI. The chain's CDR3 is CASSPSVSGANVLTF. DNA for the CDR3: TGTGCCAGCTCACCTTCCGTCTCTGGGGCCAACGTCCTGACTTTC.

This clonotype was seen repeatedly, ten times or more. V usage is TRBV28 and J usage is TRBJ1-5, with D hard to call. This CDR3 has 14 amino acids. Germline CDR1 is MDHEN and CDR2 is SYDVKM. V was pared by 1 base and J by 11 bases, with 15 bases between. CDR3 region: CASSLSWSVSAQHF. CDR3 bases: TGTGCCAGCAGTTTATCCTGGTCCGTCTCGGCCCAGCATTTT.

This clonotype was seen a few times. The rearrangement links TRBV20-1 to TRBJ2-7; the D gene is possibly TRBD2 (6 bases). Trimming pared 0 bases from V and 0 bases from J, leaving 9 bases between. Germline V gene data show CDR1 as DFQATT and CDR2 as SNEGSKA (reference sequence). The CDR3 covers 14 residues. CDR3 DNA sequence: TGCAGTGCTAGAGATTGGGGGGTCTCCTACGAGCAGTACTTC. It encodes CSARDWGVSYEQYF.

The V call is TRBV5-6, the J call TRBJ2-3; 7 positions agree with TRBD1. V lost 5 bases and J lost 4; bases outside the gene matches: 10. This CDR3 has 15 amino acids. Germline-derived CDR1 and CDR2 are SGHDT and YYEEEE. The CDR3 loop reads CASSSRQGPADTQYF. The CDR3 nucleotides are TGTGCCAGCAGTTCCCGACAGGGTCCTGCAGATACGCAGTATTTT.

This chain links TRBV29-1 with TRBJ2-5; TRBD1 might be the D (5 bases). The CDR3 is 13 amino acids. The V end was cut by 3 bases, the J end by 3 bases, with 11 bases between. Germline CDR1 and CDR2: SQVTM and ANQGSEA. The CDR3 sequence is CSVDIRVEETQYF. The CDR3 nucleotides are TGCAGCGTTGATATCAGGGTGGAAGAGACCCAGTACTTC. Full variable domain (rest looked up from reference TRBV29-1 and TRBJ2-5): SAVISQKPSRDICQRGTSLTIQCQVDSQVTMMFWYRQQPGQSLTLIATANQGSEATYESGFVIDKFPISRPNLTFSTLTVSNMSPEDSSIYLCSVDIRVEETQYFGPGTRLLVL.

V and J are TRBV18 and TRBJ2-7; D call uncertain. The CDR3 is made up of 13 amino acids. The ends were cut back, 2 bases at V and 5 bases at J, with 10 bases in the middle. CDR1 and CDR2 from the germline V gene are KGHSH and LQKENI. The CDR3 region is CASSPDQVNEQYF. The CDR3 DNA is TGTGCCAGCTCACCAGACCAAGTCAACGAGCAGTACTTC. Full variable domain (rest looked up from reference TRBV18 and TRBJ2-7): NAGVMQNPRHLVRRRGQEARLRCSPMKGHSHVYWYRQLPEEGLKFMVYLQKENIIDESGMPKERFSAEFPKEGPSILRIQQVVRGDSAAYFCASSPDQVNEQYFGPGTRLTVT.

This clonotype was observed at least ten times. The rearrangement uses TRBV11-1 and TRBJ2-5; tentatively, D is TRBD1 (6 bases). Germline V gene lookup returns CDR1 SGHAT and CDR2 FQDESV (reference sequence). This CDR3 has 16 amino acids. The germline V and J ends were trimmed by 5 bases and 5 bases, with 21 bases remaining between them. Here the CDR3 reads CASSADLGHDRETQYF. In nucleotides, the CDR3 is TGTGCCAGCAGCGCCGACCTGGGACACGATAGGGAGACCCAGTACTTC.

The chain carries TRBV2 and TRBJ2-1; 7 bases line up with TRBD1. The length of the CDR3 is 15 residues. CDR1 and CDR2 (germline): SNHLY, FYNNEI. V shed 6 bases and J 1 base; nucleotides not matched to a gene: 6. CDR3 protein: CASRGTAGSYNEQFF. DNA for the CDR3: TGTGCCAGCAGGGGGACAGCCGGATCCTACAATGAGCAGTTCTTC.

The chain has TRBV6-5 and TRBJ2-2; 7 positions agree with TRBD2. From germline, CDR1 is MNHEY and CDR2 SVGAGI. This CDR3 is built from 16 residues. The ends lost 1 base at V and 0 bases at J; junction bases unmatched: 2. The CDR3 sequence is CASSYFGRANTGELFF. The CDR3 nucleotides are TGTGCCAGCAGTTACTTTGGGAGGGCGAACACCGGGGAGCTGTTTTTT.

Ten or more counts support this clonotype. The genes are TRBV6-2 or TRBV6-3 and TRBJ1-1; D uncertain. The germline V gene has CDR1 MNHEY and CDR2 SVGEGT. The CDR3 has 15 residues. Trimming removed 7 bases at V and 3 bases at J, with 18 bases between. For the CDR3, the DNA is TGTGCCAGCACCAATGGGTGGACCCTGGACACTGAAGCTTTCTTT. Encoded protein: CASTNGWTLDTEAFF.

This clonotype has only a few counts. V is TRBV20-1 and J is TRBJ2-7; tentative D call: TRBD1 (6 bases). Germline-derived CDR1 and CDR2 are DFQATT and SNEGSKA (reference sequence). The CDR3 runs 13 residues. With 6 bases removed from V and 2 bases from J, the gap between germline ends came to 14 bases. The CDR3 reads CSAPDPGAYEQYF. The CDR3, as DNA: TGCAGTGCCCCCGATCCAGGGGCCTACGAGCAGTACTTC.

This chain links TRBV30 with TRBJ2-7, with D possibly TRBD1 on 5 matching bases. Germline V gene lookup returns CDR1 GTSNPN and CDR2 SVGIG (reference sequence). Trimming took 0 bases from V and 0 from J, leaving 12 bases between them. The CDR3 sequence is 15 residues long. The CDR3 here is CAWSVLRTYSYEQYF. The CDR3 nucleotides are TGTGCCTGGAGTGTACTTAGGACATACTCCTACGAGCAGTACTTC.

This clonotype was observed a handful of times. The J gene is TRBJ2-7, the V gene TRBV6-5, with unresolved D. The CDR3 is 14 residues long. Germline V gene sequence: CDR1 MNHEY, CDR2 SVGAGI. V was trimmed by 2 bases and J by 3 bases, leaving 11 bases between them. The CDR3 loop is CASSYSGQYYEQYF. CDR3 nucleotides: TGTGCCAGCAGTTACAGTGGGCAGTACTACGAGCAGTACTTC.

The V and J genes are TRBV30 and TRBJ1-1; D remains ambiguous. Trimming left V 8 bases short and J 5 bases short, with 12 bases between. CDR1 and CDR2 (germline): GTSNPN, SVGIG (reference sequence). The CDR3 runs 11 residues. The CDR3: CAVDRETEAFF. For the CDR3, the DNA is TGTGCCGTGGACCGGGAAACTGAAGCTTTCTTT.

CDR3 nucleotide sequence: TGTGCCAGCAGTTCGACCCGCCCTCGGGGGCAGAGCACAGATACGCAGTATTTT. It encodes CASSSTRPRGQSTDTQYF. The chain is built from TRBV27 and TRBJ2-3; the D call may be TRBD1 or TRBD2 (6 bases each). CDR3 length: 18 residues. CDR1 is MNHEY and CDR2 is SMNVEV in the germline V gene (reference sequence). V shed 4 bases and J shed 0 bases, with 20 bases lying between them.